These 4 T cell receptor beta chains came from one sample sequenced in a study of cytomegalovirus exposure and HLA in healthy donors. A multiplex PCR was run with 60 Vbeta primers and 13 Jbeta primers. Clones were read by immunoSEQ multiplex PCR, and TCRdb kept only the in-frame ones, dropping some. This table holds 150,000 to 200,000 clones, 75% to 85% found once. Sequencing used PBMCs. The receptors here all came from a female donor in good health and CMV-seronegative.

The chain couples TRBV28 to TRBJ1-1; TRBD1 is a possible D gene (5 bases). The CDR3 covers 15 residues. Trimming cost V 9 bases and J 5 bases, with 22 bases left between them. Germline lookup yields CDR1 MDHEN and CDR2 SYDVKM. CDR3 loop: CASSDLTQGRTEAFF. The CDR3, as DNA: TGTGCCAGTTCCGACCTAACCCAGGGTCGGACTGAAGCTTTCTTT.

The chain carries TRBV4-1 and TRBJ2-3, with TRBD2 matching 8 bases. After removal of 0 bases from V and 1 base from J, the junction contained 3 bases not matched to a gene. This CDR3 is 16 amino acids long. Looked up from germline, CDR1 is MGHRA and CDR2 is YSYEKL. The CDR3 region is CASSQDQTSGTDTQYF. CDR3 DNA sequence: TGCGCCAGCAGCCAAGACCAGACTAGCGGCACAGATACGCAGTATTTT.

The V gene is TRBV4-1, the J gene TRBJ1-2; the D gene is possibly TRBD1 (6 bases). Trimming pared 5 bases from V and 4 bases from J, leaving 23 bases between. The V gene's germline CDR1 is MGHRA and CDR2 YSYEKL. The CDR3 loop spans 17 amino acids. The CDR3 DNA sequence: TGCGCCAGCAGCGACGATTCCGGGACATCTTTTTTCTATGGCTACACCTTC. Protein: CASSDDSGTSFFYGYTF.

This rearrangement joins TRBV29-1 to TRBJ2-3; TRBD1 agrees at 8 bases. This CDR3 has 15 amino acids. Germline CDR1 and CDR2: SQVTM and ANQGSEA. The V gene end was trimmed by 7 bases and the J gene end by 0 bases; junction bases not matched to a gene: 9. CDR3 in amino acids: CSAYRRDRSTDTQYF. The CDR3 DNA sequence: TGCAGCGCCTACCGCCGGGACAGGAGCACAGATACGCAGTATTTT.